The following is a T cell receptor (beta chain) sequence with its context. This sample was included in a study of CD8 T cells in Susac syndrome. Random hexamers primed reverse transcription of 0.5 to 1 ug RNA. TCRdb re-called the immunoSEQ multiplex PCR reads through MiXCR, storing one row per CDR3 protein. Of some 110,000 distinct CDR3 sequences detected, around 94% appear once; the ten largest clones hold roughly 0.087%. Peripheral blood CD8+ and CD4+ T cells were profiled by TCR beta sequencing. The control participants were healthy donors, and these controls were matched with respect to both age and sex. TEMRA cells were FACS-enriched, unlike CD8+ and CD4+ T cells, which were negatively isolated. V trimming: 0 bases; J trimming: 6 bases; junction bases outside the gene matches: 11. This CDR3 spans 16 amino acids. Per the germline V gene, CDR1 is DFQATT and CDR2 is SNEGSKA (reference sequence).

The sequenced material came from CD4+ T cells from PBMCs. This clonotype originated in a human donor in good health. The chain employs TRBV20-1 and TRBJ1-1; 9 bases match TRBD1. CDR3 in DNA: TGCAGTGCTAGAGATGGGGACAGGGTTAGTTTAGCTGAAGCTTTCTTT. It is translated as CSARDGDRVSLAEAFF.